This is a list of T cell receptor beta chains from one sample in a study of blood T cells in healthy people across ages. Each CDR3 protein gets one entry after TCRdb re-called the 5' RACE reads with MiXCR. The sample lists 550,000 to 700,000 distinct CDR3 sequences, 27% occurring once. Sample: blood. These receptors all stem from a woman in her 70s in good health. Each CDR3 is given with its conserved first and last residue. Each record gives: CDR3 DNA, CDR3 protein, clone size, D gene, J gene, V gene. D genes are given only for firm matches. Expanded clones get a size class; other rows say once, few or many, or leave the size out.

TGTGCCAGCAGCTTAGCGCCAAGCGGGGAACACTTC | CASSLAPSGEHF | NA | TRBD2 | TRBJ2-4 | TRBV7-9
TGCAGCGTGGGGGGACTGGGACGGGGCACTGAAGCTTTCTTT | CSVGGLGRGTEAFF | few | NA | TRBJ1-1 | TRBV29-1
TGCAGTGCTCCGTCCCCTGGAGGGACTGAAGCTTTCTTT | CSAPSPGGTEAFF | few | NA | TRBJ1-1 | TRBV20-1
TGCAGTGCTCCTGCCGGAGCTAGCGGGGGGGCCCAGTACTTC | CSAPAGASGGAQYF | few | TRBD2 | TRBJ2-5 | TRBV20-1
TGTGCCAGCAGAGCTGACAGGCTCTCTGGAAACACCATATATTTT | CASRADRLSGNTIYF | NA | NA | TRBJ1-3 | TRBV2
TGTGCCAGCAGGAGGGGACACCTAACCGCCGGCACAGATACGCAGTATTTT | CASRRGHLTAGTDTQYF | few | NA | TRBJ2-3 | TRBV9
TGTGCTAGTGGTTTCCTCACGGGAGGGGATGAGCAGTTCTTC | CASGFLTGGDEQFF | few | TRBD2 | TRBJ2-1 | TRBV12-5
TGCGCCAGCAGCTTGGTCTCCGGGGAGCTGTTTTTT | CASSLVSGELFF | few | NA | TRBJ2-2 | TRBV5-1
TGTGCCAGCAGCCCATATAGCGGGGCCCTCCCCCATGAGCAGTCCTTC | CASSPYSGALPHEQSF | few | TRBD2 | TRBJ2-1 | TRBV6-2/TRBV6-3
TGTGCCAGCAGCTTAGGGGGGAGCAGCAATCAGCCCCAGCATTTT | CASSLGGSSNQPQHF | NA | NA | TRBJ1-5 | TRBV7-2
TGCAGTGCCACAACTAGCGGGGGGGGTTACAATGAGCAGTTCTTC | CSATTSGGGYNEQFF | NA | TRBD2 | TRBJ2-1 | TRBV20-1
TGTGCCAGCTCACAGAACCCCCCCGCAGATACGCAGTATTTT | CASSQNPPADTQYF | NA | NA | TRBJ2-3 | TRBV18
TGCGCCAGCAGCTTGGAGACAGGGGTTACTGAAGCTTTCTTT | CASSLETGVTEAFF | few | TRBD1 | TRBJ1-1 | TRBV5-1
TGTGCCAGCAGCTTAGAACCGGGAGGGCCAGAAAATGAGCAGTTCTTC | CASSLEPGGPENEQFF | NA | TRBD2 | TRBJ2-1 | TRBV7-9
TGTGCTAGTGGTTTGAGTACAGGTCCCAGCACAGATACGCAGTATTTT | CASGLSTGPSTDTQYF | once | NA | TRBJ2-3 | TRBV12-5
TGCGCCAGCAGCCATACACTAGCGGGGGCCGGGGATACGCAGTATTTT | CASSHTLAGAGDTQYF | NA | TRBD2 | TRBJ2-3 | TRBV4-3
TGTGCCAGCAGCTGGCAGGGGGCTCGAGAGACCCAGTACTTC | CASSWQGARETQYF | NA | TRBD1 | TRBJ2-5 | TRBV7-9
TGCAGTGCGAGGAGGGGTCAGGGGGATTACTTC | CSARRGQGDYF | few | NA | TRBJ2-5 | TRBV20-1
TGCAGTGCTAGAGGGAAGGGGGCGCCGAAAGAGACCCAGTACTTC | CSARGKGAPKETQYF | NA | TRBD1 | TRBJ2-5 | TRBV20-1
TGCAGTGCTAGGGGCCCGGGACGGAATAACTATGGCTACACCTTC | CSARGPGRNNYGYTF | once | NA | TRBJ1-2 | TRBV20-1
TGTGCCACCAGTGATTTAAGGCCGGGACAGGAATTCAATGAGCAGTTCTTC | CATSDLRPGQEFNEQFF | NA | TRBD1 | TRBJ2-1 | TRBV24-1
TGTGCCAGCTCGCCGGAGGGACTAGCGGGGGGGAATGAGCAGTTCTTC | CASSPEGLAGGNEQFF | NA | TRBD2 | TRBJ2-1 | TRBV18
TGCGCCAGCGGACCATACTCTGGGGCCAACGTCCTGACTTTC | CASGPYSGANVLTF | NA | NA | TRBJ2-6 | TRBV5-1
TGTGCCAGCAGCTGGCGGGACACGAACACCGGGGAGCTGTTTTTT | CASSWRDTNTGELFF | few | NA | TRBJ2-2 | TRBV7-9
TGTGCCAGCAGCCAAGGCGCAAACCGAGAGTTCTTC | CASSQGANREFF | few | NA | TRBJ2-1 | TRBV3-1
TGTGCCACTACCGGGACAAAGTACAATGAGCAGTTCTTC | CATTGTKYNEQFF | NA | NA | TRBJ2-1 | TRBV24-1
TGTGCCAGCTCACCAGGGACAGGGATTCACGGGGAGCTGTTTTTT | CASSPGTGIHGELFF | NA | TRBD1 | TRBJ2-2 | TRBV18
TGCGCCAGCAGCCAAGGTTGGGGGGGCGTCTACGAGCAGTACTTC | CASSQGWGGVYEQYF | few | NA | TRBJ2-7 | TRBV4-3
TGTGCCAGCAAGCTTACCGGGACAGGGAACAATGAGCAGTTCTTC | CASKLTGTGNNEQFF | few | TRBD1 | TRBJ2-1 | TRBV6-5
TGTGCCAGCAGTCCATTAGAAATCCCAGGAGATGAAAAACTGTTTTTT | CASSPLEIPGDEKLFF | NA | NA | TRBJ1-4 | TRBV6-2/TRBV6-3
TGTGCCAGCAGCCAGTTTCTCAACTCTGGAAACACCATATATTTT | CASSQFLNSGNTIYF | few | NA | TRBJ1-3 | TRBV4-2
TGTGCTAGTGGTTTGTATGGCAGGGACTTCTCTGGAAACACCATATATTTT | CASGLYGRDFSGNTIYF | NA | NA | TRBJ1-3 | TRBV12-5
TGCAGTGCTGGACCGTCCGGGGCCCAGGGAAAACTGTTTTTT | CSAGPSGAQGKLFF | NA | NA | TRBJ1-4 | TRBV20-1
TGTGCCAGCAGGCCAGGGGGCATGAACACTGAAGCTTTCTTT | CASRPGGMNTEAFF | few | TRBD1 | TRBJ1-1 | TRBV7-3
TGTGCCAGCAGCATTAGCATAGGGACAGGGACCTCTGGGGCCAACGTCCTGACTTTC | CASSISIGTGTSGANVLTF | few | TRBD1 | TRBJ2-6 | TRBV27
TGTGCCAGCTCACCACGGGCCAATCTTGGGGATACGCAGTATTTT | CASSPRANLGDTQYF | few | NA | TRBJ2-3 | TRBV18
TGCAGCGTTAACAAGGCAGATACGCAGTATTTT | CSVNKADTQYF | NA | NA | TRBJ2-3 | TRBV20-1
TGTGCCAGCAGCTTACGACCCTACACTGAAGCTTTCTTT | CASSLRPYTEAFF | few | NA | TRBJ1-1 | TRBV7-3
TGTGCCAGCTTCCGGGCCTCGAAAAGAGGTGAAAAACTGTTTTTT | CASFRASKRGEKLFF | NA | NA | TRBJ1-4 | TRBV25-1
TGTGCCAGCAGCTTCAGGAACATTCAGTACTTC | CASSFRNIQYF | NA | NA | TRBJ2-4 | TRBV7-2
TGTGCCAGCAGCTTAGGATTGTTACAGCCCCAGCATTTT | CASSLGLLQPQHF | NA | NA | TRBJ1-5 | TRBV7-9
TGCGCCAGCAGTAGTGGCGGGGGGGAATACAATGAGCAGTTCTTC | CASSSGGGEYNEQFF | NA | TRBD2 | TRBJ2-1 | TRBV5-1
TGCAGTGCTTTCTCCCTAGCGGGGGGTCCGGAGACCCAGTACTTC | CSAFSLAGGPETQYF | few | TRBD2 | TRBJ2-5 | TRBV20-1
TGTGCCAGCAAAGAACGGTCCGGTGAGCAGTTCTTC | CASKERSGEQFF | NA | NA | TRBJ2-1 | TRBV2
TGTGCCAGCAGCGTGGCTAGCGTCACCTACGAGCAGTACTTC | CASSVASVTYEQYF | NA | NA | TRBJ2-7 | TRBV9
TGTGCCAGCAGTCAACCTGGGACTAAGGGCTACACCTTC | CASSQPGTKGYTF | NA | NA | TRBJ1-2 | TRBV25-1
TGTGCCAGCAAAAAGAAGACAGTACTTGAAAAACTGTTTTTT | CASKKKTVLEKLFF | few | NA | TRBJ1-4 | TRBV6-2/TRBV6-3
TGCAGTGCTAGGGGGAGCGGGGGGCTCACAGATACGCAGTATTTT | CSARGSGGLTDTQYF | few | TRBD2 | TRBJ2-3 | TRBV20-1